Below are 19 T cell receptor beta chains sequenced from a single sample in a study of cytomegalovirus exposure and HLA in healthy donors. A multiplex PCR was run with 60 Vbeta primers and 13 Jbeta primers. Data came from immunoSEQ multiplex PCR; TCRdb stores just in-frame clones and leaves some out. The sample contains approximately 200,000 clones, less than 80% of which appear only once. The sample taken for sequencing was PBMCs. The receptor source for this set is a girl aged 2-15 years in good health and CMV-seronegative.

DNA for the CDR3: TGCGCCAGCAGCTTGGGACAGGGATCAAGAGGCTACACCTTC. Its translation is CASSLGQGSRGYTF. The J gene is TRBJ1-2, the V gene TRBV5-1, with 7 bases matching TRBD1. This CDR3 contains 14 residues. Trimming took 0 bases from V and 8 from J; bases not matched to a gene: 7. Germline CDR1 and CDR2: SGHRS and YFSETQ.

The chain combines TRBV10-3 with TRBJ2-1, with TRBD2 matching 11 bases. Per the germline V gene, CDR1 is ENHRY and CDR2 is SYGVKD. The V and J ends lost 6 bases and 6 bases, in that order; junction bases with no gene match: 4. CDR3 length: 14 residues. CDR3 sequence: CAIRMTSGVNEQFF. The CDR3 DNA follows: TGTGCCATCAGGATGACTAGCGGGGTCAATGAGCAGTTCTTC.

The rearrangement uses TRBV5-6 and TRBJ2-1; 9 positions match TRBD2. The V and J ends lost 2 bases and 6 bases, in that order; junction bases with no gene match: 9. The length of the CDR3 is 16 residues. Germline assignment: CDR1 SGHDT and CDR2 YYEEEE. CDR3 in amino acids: CASSFTASGKGNEQFF. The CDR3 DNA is TGTGCCAGCAGCTTCACCGCTAGCGGGAAAGGCAATGAGCAGTTCTTC.

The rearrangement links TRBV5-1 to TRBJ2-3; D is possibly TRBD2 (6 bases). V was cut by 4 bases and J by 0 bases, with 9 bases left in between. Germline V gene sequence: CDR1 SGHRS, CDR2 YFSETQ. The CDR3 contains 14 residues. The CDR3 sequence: CASSLGTSTDTQYF. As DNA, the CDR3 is TGCGCCAGCAGCCTAGGGACTAGCACAGATACGCAGTATTTT.

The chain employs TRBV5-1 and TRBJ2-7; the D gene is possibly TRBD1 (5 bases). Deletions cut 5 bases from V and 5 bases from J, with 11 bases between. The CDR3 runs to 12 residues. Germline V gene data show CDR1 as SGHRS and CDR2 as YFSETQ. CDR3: CASRDQGDEQYF. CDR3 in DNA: TGCGCCAGCAGGGATCAGGGTGACGAGCAGTACTTC.

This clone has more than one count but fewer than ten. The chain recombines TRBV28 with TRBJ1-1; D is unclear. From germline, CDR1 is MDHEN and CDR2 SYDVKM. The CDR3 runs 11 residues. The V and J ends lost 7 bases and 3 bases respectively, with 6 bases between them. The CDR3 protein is CASISDTEAFF. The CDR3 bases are TGTGCCAGCATTAGTGACACTGAAGCTTTCTTT.

This CDR3 reads CASSPMPGDSSYNSPLHF. The CDR3 region has the DNA TGTGCCAGCTCACCTATGCCAGGGGATAGTTCCTATAATTCACCCCTCCACTTT. The rearrangement uses TRBV18 and TRBJ1-6, with D possibly matching TRBD1 (6 bases). Trimming removed 3 bases at V and 1 base at J, with 16 bases between. This CDR3 spans 18 amino acids. Germline V gene lookup returns CDR1 KGHSH and CDR2 LQKENI.

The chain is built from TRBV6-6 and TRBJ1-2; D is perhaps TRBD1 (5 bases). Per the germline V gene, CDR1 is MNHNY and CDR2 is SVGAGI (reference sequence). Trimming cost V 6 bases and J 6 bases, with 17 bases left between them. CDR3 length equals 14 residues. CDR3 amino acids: CASSRNGQGHGYTF. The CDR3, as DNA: TGTGCCAGCAGCCGAAACGGACAAGGCCATGGCTACACCTTC.

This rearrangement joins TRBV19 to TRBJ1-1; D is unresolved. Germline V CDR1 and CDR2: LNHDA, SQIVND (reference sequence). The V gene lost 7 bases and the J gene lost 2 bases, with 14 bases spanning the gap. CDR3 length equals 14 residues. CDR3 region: CASKVGRENTEAFF. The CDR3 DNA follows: TGTGCCAGTAAGGTTGGACGGGAAAACACTGAAGCTTTCTTT. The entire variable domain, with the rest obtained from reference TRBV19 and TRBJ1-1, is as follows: DGGITQSPKYLFRKEGQNVTLSCEQNLNHDAMYWYRQDPGQGLRLIYYSQIVNDFQKGDIAEGYSVSREKKESFPLTVTSAQKNPTAFYLCASKVGRENTEAFFGQGTRLTVV.

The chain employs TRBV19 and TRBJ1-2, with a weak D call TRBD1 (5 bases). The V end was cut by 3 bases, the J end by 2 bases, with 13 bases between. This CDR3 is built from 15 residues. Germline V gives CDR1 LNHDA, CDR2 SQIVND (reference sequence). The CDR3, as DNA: TGTGCCAGTAGTATGGGATCGGGGGGAAACTATGGCTACACCTTC. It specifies CASSMGSGGNYGYTF.

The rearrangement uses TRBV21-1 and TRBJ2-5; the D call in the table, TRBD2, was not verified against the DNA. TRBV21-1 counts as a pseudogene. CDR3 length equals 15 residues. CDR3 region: CASSIQRGGAETQYF. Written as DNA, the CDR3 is TGTGCCAGCAGCATCCAGCGGGGGGGCGCGGAGACCCAGTACTTC.

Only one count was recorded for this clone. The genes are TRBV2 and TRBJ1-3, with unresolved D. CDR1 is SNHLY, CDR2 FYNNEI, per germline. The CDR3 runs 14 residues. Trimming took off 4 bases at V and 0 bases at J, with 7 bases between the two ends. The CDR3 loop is CASSVAASGNTIYF. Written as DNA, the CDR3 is TGTGCCAGCAGTGTAGCAGCCTCTGGAAACACCATATATTTT.

CDR3 loop: CASSLGLAVTGELFF. As DNA, the CDR3 is TGTGCCAGCAGTTTGGGACTAGCGGTCACCGGGGAGCTGTTTTTT. The rearrangement links TRBV27 to TRBJ2-2, with 11 bases matching TRBD2. The CDR3 spans 15 residues. From germline, CDR1 is MNHEY and CDR2 SMNVEV (reference sequence). The ends lost 3 bases at V and 4 bases at J; junction bases unmatched: 1.

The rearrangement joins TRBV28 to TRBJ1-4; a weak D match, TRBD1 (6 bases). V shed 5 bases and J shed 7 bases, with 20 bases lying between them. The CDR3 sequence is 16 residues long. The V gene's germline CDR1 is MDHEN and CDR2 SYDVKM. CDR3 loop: CASSPLPTGISEKLFF. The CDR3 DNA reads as TGTGCCAGCAGTCCCCTCCCTACAGGGATCAGTGAAAAACTGTTTTTT.

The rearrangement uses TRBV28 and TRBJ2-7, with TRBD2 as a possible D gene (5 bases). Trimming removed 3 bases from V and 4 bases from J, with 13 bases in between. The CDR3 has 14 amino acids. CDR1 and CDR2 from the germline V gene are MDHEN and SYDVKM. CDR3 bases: TGTGCCAGCAGTTTCCGGGGAGTCAGGTACGAGCAGTACTTC. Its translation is CASSFRGVRYEQYF.

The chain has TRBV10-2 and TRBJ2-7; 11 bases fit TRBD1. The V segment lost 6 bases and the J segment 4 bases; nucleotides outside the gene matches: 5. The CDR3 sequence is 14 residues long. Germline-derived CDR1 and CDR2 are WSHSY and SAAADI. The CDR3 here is CASSGGQGGYEQYF. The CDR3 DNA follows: TGCGCCAGCAGCGGGGGACAGGGGGGATACGAGCAGTACTTC.

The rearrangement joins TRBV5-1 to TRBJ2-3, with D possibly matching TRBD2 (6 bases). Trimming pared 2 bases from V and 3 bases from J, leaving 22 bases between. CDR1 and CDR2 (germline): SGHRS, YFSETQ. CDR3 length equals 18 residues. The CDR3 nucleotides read TGCGCCAGCAGCTTTCAGGACGGGGGAGTTGAGTTAACAGATACGCAGTATTTT. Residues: CASSFQDGGVELTDTQYF.

The CDR3 nucleotides read TGCGCCAGCAGCCAAGGAGGGCTAGCGGGCGAGCAGTACTTC. Translation: CASSQGGLAGEQYF. This sequence joins TRBV4-1 and TRBJ2-7, with TRBD2 matching over 8 bases. V dropped 1 base and J dropped 6; count of bases not matched to a gene: 5. The CDR3 totals 14 residues. From germline, CDR1 is MGHRA and CDR2 YSYEKL.

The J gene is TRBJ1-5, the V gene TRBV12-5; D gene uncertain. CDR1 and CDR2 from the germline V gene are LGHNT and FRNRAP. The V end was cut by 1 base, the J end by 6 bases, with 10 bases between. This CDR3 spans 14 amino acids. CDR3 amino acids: CASGLGAGGQPQHF. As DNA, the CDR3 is TGTGCTAGTGGTTTGGGGGCGGGCGGTCAGCCCCAGCATTTT.